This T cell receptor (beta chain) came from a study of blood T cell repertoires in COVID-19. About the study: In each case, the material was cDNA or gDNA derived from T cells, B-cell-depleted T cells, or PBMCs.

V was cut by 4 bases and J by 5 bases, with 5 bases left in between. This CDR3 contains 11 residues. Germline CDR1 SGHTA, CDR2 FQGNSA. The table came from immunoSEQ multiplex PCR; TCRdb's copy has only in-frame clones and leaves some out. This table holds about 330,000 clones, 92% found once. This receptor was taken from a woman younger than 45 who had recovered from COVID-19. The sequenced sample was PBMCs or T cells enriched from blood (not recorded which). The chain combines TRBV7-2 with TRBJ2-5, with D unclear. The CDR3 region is CASSSQETQYF. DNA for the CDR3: TGTGCCAGCAGCTCCCAGGAGACCCAGTACTTC.